These T cell receptor beta chains were read from a single sample in a study of blood T cell repertoires in COVID-19. Assay used: immunoSEQ multiplex PCR; TCRdb lists only in-frame clones, some missing. In the table there are just under 80,000 clones, around 83% of which are singletons. Sequenced: peripheral blood. These receptors were taken from a woman in her 70s with acute or convalescent COVID-19. CDR3s include the opening cysteine and the closing phenylalanine or tryptophan. A D gene is named only where the DNA matches it firmly. The size field is filled for only some rows; it gives once, few, many or a size class.

TRBJ2-1 - TRBV29-1 - 15 CSVGSLGGYGNEQFF TGCAGCGTTGGAAGTCTGGGCGGGTATGGCAATGAGCAGTTCTTC
TRBJ1-5 TRBD1 TRBV5-5 - 14 CASSRDSRYQPQHF TGTGCCAGCAGCCGGGACAGTCGTTATCAGCCCCAGCATTTT
TRBJ1-5 TRBD1 TRBV6-6 - 14 CASSSGQGGQPQHF TGTGCCAGCAGTTCAGGACAGGGAGGTCAGCCCCAGCATTTT
TRBJ2-1 TRBD2 TRBV19 - 17 CASSIIGLEGLYNEQFF TGTGCCAGTAGTATAATAGGACTAGAGGGACTCTACAATGAGCAGTTCTTC
TRBJ2-4 - TRBV11-2 - 18 CASSLDLASPLAKNIQYF TGTGCCAGCAGCTTAGATCTTGCGTCGCCCCTAGCCAAAAACATTCAGTACTTC
TRBJ1-4 - TRBV3-1/TRBV3-2 - 16 CASSQVGGRTNEKLFF TGTGCCAGCAGCCAAGTCGGGGGAAGGACTAATGAAAAACTGTTTTTT
TRBJ2-3 TRBD2 TRBV4-1 - 18 CASSQDQRGTSIPYTQYF TGCGCCAGCAGCCAAGATCAAAGAGGGACTAGCATTCCCTATACGCAGTATTTT
TRBJ2-7 TRBD2 TRBV28 - 16 CASSGLRLAASYEQYF TGTGCCAGCAGTGGGTTAAGACTAGCGGCTTCCTACGAGCAGTACTTC
TRBJ1-2 TRBD1 TRBV2 few 15 CASRPFGTGVDGYTF TGTGCCAGCAGGCCCTTCGGGACAGGGGTGGATGGCTACACCTTC
TRBJ2-1 TRBD1 TRBV3-1/TRBV3-2 - 14 CASSHPTGGNEQFF TGTGCCAGCAGCCACCCGACAGGGGGCAATGAGCAGTTCTTC
TRBJ2-3 TRBD1 TRBV27 - 16 CASSLLMGQGGDTQYF TGTGCCAGCAGTCTACTAATGGGACAGGGGGGAGATACGCAGTATTTT
TRBJ1-1 TRBD1 TRBV5-1 - 16 CASSLSSPTGGGEAFF TGCGCCAGCAGCTTGTCGTCCCCCACAGGGGGTGGTGAAGCTTTCTTT
TRBJ2-2 TRBD1 TRBV6-2/TRBV6-3 - 16 CASSDLRDRNTGELFF TGTGCCAGCAGCGACCTCCGGGACAGAAACACCGGGGAGCTGTTTTTT
TRBJ1-2 - TRBV19 - 14 CAPPCSSFNDGYTF TGTGCCCCCCCGTGTTCGTCTTTTAATGATGGCTACACCTTC
TRBJ1-4 TRBD1 TRBV5-1 - 17 CASSLAILGTGNEKLFF TGCGCCAGCAGCTTGGCCATACTGGGGACAGGGAATGAAAAACTGTTTTTT
TRBJ1-4 TRBD1 TRBV5-4 - 15 CASSIQGASNEKLFF TGTGCCAGCAGCATCCAGGGGGCCTCTAATGAAAAACTGTTTTTT
TRBJ2-1 TRBD1 TRBV11-3 once 15 CASSRGQGIYNEQFF TGTGCCAGCAGCCGGGGACAGGGGATTTACAATGAGCAGTTCTTC
TRBJ2-3 TRBD2 TRBV9 - 18 CASSVGRLAGGLTDTQYF TGTGCCAGCAGCGTAGGCAGGCTAGCGGGAGGACTCACAGATACGCAGTATTTT
TRBJ2-7 TRBD2 TRBV5-1 - 13 CASSFGGDYEQYF TGCGCCAGCAGCTTCGGGGGGGACTACGAGCAGTACTTC
TRBJ1-2 - TRBV5-1 - 14 CASSFSDRIDGYTF TGCGCCAGCAGCTTTTCCGACAGGATCGATGGCTACACCTTC
TRBJ1-3 - TRBV2 - 16 CASSESGGEFGNTIYF TGTGCCAGCAGTGAATCAGGCGGGGAGTTTGGAAACACCATATATTTT
TRBJ1-6 - TRBV5-4 - 20 CASSLSELIQQSSYNSPLHF TGTGCCAGCAGCTTGTCTGAACTTATACAGCAGAGCTCCTATAATTCACCCCTCCACTTT
TRBJ2-1 TRBD1 TRBV7-7 once 15 CASSIGTGGHNEQFF TGTGCCAGCAGCATAGGGACAGGGGGGCACAATGAGCAGTTCTTC
TRBJ2-5 TRBD2 TRBV24-1 - 16 CATSDYVAGEGETQYF TGTGCCACCAGTGATTACGTAGCGGGAGAGGGAGAGACCCAGTACTTC
TRBJ2-2 - TRBV5-6 - 16 CASSLPQGGNTGELFF TGTGCCAGCAGCTTGCCTCAGGGAGGGAACACCGGGGAGCTGTTTTTT
TRBJ1-2 - TRBV27 many 14 CASSSRAANYGYTF TGTGCCAGCAGTTCGAGGGCGGCTAACTATGGCTACACCTTC
TRBJ1-1 - TRBV5-1 - 14 CASSLVALNTEAFF TGCGCCAGCAGCTTGGTAGCTTTGAACACTGAAGCTTTCTTT
TRBJ1-6 - TRBV28 - 15 CASSFRDLYNSPLHF TGTGCCAGCAGTTTCCGGGATCTGTATAATTCACCCCTCCACTTT
TRBJ2-5 - TRBV9 - 16 CASSAMGGSFGETQYF TGTGCCAGCAGTGCCATGGGTGGGAGTTTCGGAGAGACCCAGTACTTC
TRBJ2-2 TRBD2 TRBV11-3 - 17 CASSLGGTSGRTGELFF TGTGCCAGCAGCTTAGGGGGAACTAGCGGGAGAACCGGGGAGCTGTTTTTT
TRBJ2-1 TRBD2 TRBV6-1 - 17 CASSERSPGGPYNEQFF TGTGCCAGCAGTGAACGGTCTCCGGGGGGGCCCTACAATGAGCAGTTCTTC